This is a list of T cell receptor beta chains from one sample in a study of blood T cell repertoires in COVID-19. Sequenced by immunoSEQ multiplex PCR; TCRdb stores in-frame clones only, minus some. The sample carries approximately 500,000 clones, roughly nine tenths recorded once. The sequenced material came from peripheral blood. The receptors derive from a woman in her 50s with COVID-19, enrolled during active disease. The CDR3 runs from the conserved cysteine through the conserved F or W. D genes are given only for firm matches. Size values are once, few and many counts, or a class for expanded clones, and some rows have none.

CDR3 protein: CASSEGQINQPQHF; CDR3 DNA: TGTGCCAGCAGTGAAGGACAGATCAATCAGCCCCAGCATTTT; V gene: TRBV6-1; J gene: TRBJ1-5; clone size: -; D gene: -
CDR3 protein: CAWGEGGITGELFF; CDR3 DNA: TGTGCCTGGGGGGAAGGGGGAATCACCGGGGAGCTGTTTTTT; V gene: TRBV30; J gene: TRBJ2-2; clone size: once; D gene: -
CDR3 protein: CASSWDRNTEAFF; CDR3 DNA: TGTGCCAGCAGCTGGGACAGAAACACTGAAGCTTTCTTT; V gene: TRBV7-8; J gene: TRBJ1-1; clone size: -; D gene: TRBD1
CDR3 protein: CASSPRDRDYHTEAFF; CDR3 DNA: TGCGCCAGCAGCCCCCGGGACAGGGATTATCACACTGAAGCTTTCTTT; V gene: TRBV4-1; J gene: TRBJ1-1; clone size: once; D gene: TRBD1
CDR3 protein: CAWLPSGGVSYNSPLHF; CDR3 DNA: TGTGCCTGGCTACCATCAGGGGGAGTCTCCTATAATTCACCCCTCCACTTT; V gene: TRBV30; J gene: TRBJ1-6; clone size: -; D gene: TRBD1
CDR3 protein: CATARSTDTQYF; CDR3 DNA: TGTGCCACCGCCCGGAGCACAGATACGCAGTATTTT; V gene: TRBV2; J gene: TRBJ2-3; clone size: -; D gene: -
CDR3 protein: CASSEPGQLTDTQYF; CDR3 DNA: TGTGCCAGCAGTGAGCCGGGACAGCTCACAGATACGCAGTATTTT; V gene: TRBV6-1; J gene: TRBJ2-3; clone size: -; D gene: TRBD1
CDR3 protein: CASSLNRNEQFF; CDR3 DNA: TGTGCCAGCAGCTTAAACAGGAATGAGCAGTTCTTC; V gene: TRBV7-3; J gene: TRBJ2-1; clone size: -; D gene: -
CDR3 protein: CSLANNTQYF; CDR3 DNA: TGCAGTCTAGCGAATAATACGCAGTATTTT; V gene: TRBV20-1; J gene: TRBJ2-3; clone size: few; D gene: -
CDR3 protein: CASSESREYGYTF; CDR3 DNA: TGTGCCAGCAGTGAGAGCAGGGAATATGGCTACACCTTC; V gene: TRBV2; J gene: TRBJ1-2; clone size: -; D gene: -
CDR3 protein: CASSFNRQRRTENTEAFF; CDR3 DNA: TGCGCCAGCAGCTTCAATCGACAGAGAAGGACAGAGAACACTGAAGCTTTCTTT; V gene: TRBV5-1; J gene: TRBJ1-1; clone size: -; D gene: -
CDR3 protein: CASSGQGPYEQYF; CDR3 DNA: TGTGCCAGCAGCGGACAGGGCCCCTACGAGCAGTACTTC; V gene: TRBV6-5; J gene: TRBJ2-7; clone size: -; D gene: TRBD1
CDR3 protein: CASSLVRNQPQHF; CDR3 DNA: TGTGCCAGCAGCTTAGTCAGGAATCAGCCCCAGCATTTT; V gene: TRBV7-2; J gene: TRBJ1-5; clone size: -; D gene: -
CDR3 protein: CASSLTGDFGELFF; CDR3 DNA: TGTGCCAGCAGCTTAACAGGGGATTTCGGGGAGCTGTTTTTT; V gene: TRBV5-5; J gene: TRBJ2-2; clone size: -; D gene: TRBD1
CDR3 protein: CASSSSSGTGWSGNTIYF; CDR3 DNA: TGTGCCAGCAGCTCCTCTTCCGGGACAGGGTGGTCTGGAAACACCATATATTTT; V gene: TRBV7-8; J gene: TRBJ1-3; clone size: -; D gene: TRBD1
CDR3 protein: CAISERGRNNEQFF; CDR3 DNA: TGTGCCATCAGTGAGAGGGGAAGGAACAATGAGCAGTTCTTC; V gene: TRBV10-3; J gene: TRBJ2-1; clone size: -; D gene: -
CDR3 protein: CASSPFLPGTDTQYF; CDR3 DNA: TGTGCCAGCAGTCCCTTTTTACCAGGCACAGATACGCAGTATTTT; V gene: TRBV6-2/TRBV6-3; J gene: TRBJ2-3; clone size: -; D gene: -
CDR3 protein: CASSTSRGRIPMNTEAFF; CDR3 DNA: TGTGCCAGCTCAACCTCCAGGGGCCGCATCCCTATGAACACTGAAGCTTTCTTT; V gene: TRBV18; J gene: TRBJ1-1; clone size: -; D gene: -
CDR3 protein: CAWSRTGDNYGYTF; CDR3 DNA: TGTGCCTGGAGTAGGACAGGGGATAACTATGGCTACACCTTC; V gene: TRBV30; J gene: TRBJ1-2; clone size: -; D gene: TRBD1
CDR3 protein: CASSLTGGLDGYTF; CDR3 DNA: TGTGCCAGCAGCTTAACGGGAGGACTCGATGGCTACACCTTC; V gene: TRBV7-3; J gene: TRBJ1-2; clone size: -; D gene: -
CDR3 protein: CANSLGRQGTRETQYF; CDR3 DNA: TGTGCCAACAGTTTGGGGAGACAGGGGACTCGGGAGACCCAGTACTTC; V gene: TRBV28; J gene: TRBJ2-5; clone size: -; D gene: TRBD1
CDR3 protein: CASIGSVGGRETQYF; CDR3 DNA: TGTGCCAGCATCGGGTCCGTCGGAGGTCGCGAGACCCAGTACTTC; V gene: TRBV7-9; J gene: TRBJ2-5; clone size: -; D gene: -
CDR3 protein: CASSLQTASDEKLFF; CDR3 DNA: TGTGCCAGCAGTCTCCAGACAGCCTCAGACGAAAAACTGTTTTTT; V gene: TRBV6-5; J gene: TRBJ1-4; clone size: -; D gene: -
CDR3 protein: CASSSSGGTGELFF; CDR3 DNA: TGTGCCAGCAGCTCCAGCGGGGGGACCGGGGAGCTGTTTTTT; V gene: TRBV6-5; J gene: TRBJ2-2; clone size: -; D gene: TRBD2
CDR3 protein: CATYRDRGQNYGYTF; CDR3 DNA: TGCGCCACCTACCGGGACAGGGGACAGAACTATGGCTACACCTTC; V gene: TRBV4-1; J gene: TRBJ1-2; clone size: -; D gene: TRBD1
CDR3 protein: CASSLDSYQETQYF; CDR3 DNA: TGTGCCAGCAGCTTGGACAGTTATCAAGAGACCCAGTACTTC; V gene: TRBV5-4; J gene: TRBJ2-5; clone size: -; D gene: -
CDR3 protein: CASSAEDRHYGYTF; CDR3 DNA: TGTGCCAGCAGCGCCGAGGACAGGCACTATGGCTACACCTTC; V gene: TRBV9; J gene: TRBJ1-2; clone size: -; D gene: TRBD1
CDR3 protein: CASSSNNQPQHF; CDR3 DNA: TGTGCCAGCAGCTCTAACAATCAGCCCCAGCATTTT; V gene: TRBV7-9; J gene: TRBJ1-5; clone size: few; D gene: -